This T cell receptor beta chain was sequenced for a study of somatic mutations in cytotoxic T cells in rheumatoid arthritis. Study conclusions and caveats: Only rheumatoid arthritis patients, not healthy controls, showed CD8+ clonality increasing with age.

Clones were sequenced by immunoSEQ multiplex PCR, and TCRdb holds only the in-frame ones, with some missing. The repertoire consists of about 20,000 clones, with approximately 69% occurring once and the leading ten covering about 5%. The CDR3 loop spans 13 amino acids. The germline gives CDR1 LNHDA, CDR2 SQIVND (reference sequence). The V gene end was trimmed by 5 bases and the J gene end by 15 bases; junction bases not matched to a gene: 10. Turning to this clone: Its antigen remains unidentified.

This clonotype originated in a man aged 55-75 years in good health. This chain uses TRBV19 with TRBJ2-1, with 10 bases matching TRBD2. Sequenced material: CD8+ T cells sorted from blood. The CDR3 here is CASSGGLAGVLFF. The CDR3 DNA is TGTGCCAGTAGTGGGGGGCTAGCGGGAGTGTTGTTCTTC.